Presented here are 27 T cell receptor beta chains from one specimen sequenced in a study of blood T cell repertoires in COVID-19. Method: immunoSEQ multiplex PCR; TCRdb's copy keeps in-frame clones and lacks some. This sample has hundreds of thousands of clones; 75% to 90% occur once, and the top ten carry 8% to 9.5%. What was sequenced was peripheral blood. Receptors originate from a human donor in a cohort sampled during active COVID-19.

The V call is TRBV27, the J call TRBJ1-2; TRBD1 agrees at 8 bases. CDR3 length: 14 residues. V dropped 8 bases and J dropped 2; count of bases not matched to a gene: 7. Germline V lookup: CDR1 MNHEY, CDR2 SMNVEV (reference sequence). The CDR3 protein is CASGQGTFNYGYTF. The DNA for the CDR3 is TGTGCCAGCGGACAGGGCACCTTCAACTATGGCTACACCTTC.

The chain uses TRBV10-3 and TRBJ1-4; 9 nucleotides align to TRBD1. The V gene end was trimmed by 6 bases and the J gene end by 5 bases; junction bases not matched to a gene: 4. The CDR3 is made up of 14 amino acids. Germline V lookup: CDR1 ENHRY, CDR2 SYGVKD. The CDR3 spells CAIRPGQGNEKLFF. The CDR3 DNA is TGTGCCATCAGACCGGGACAGGGAAATGAAAAACTGTTTTTT.

This rearrangement joins TRBV25-1 to TRBJ1-2, with 9 positions matching TRBD1. CDR1 MGHDK and CDR2 SYGVNS come from the germline V gene. The ends lost 1 base at V and 2 bases at J; junction bases unmatched: 5. The CDR3 runs to 16 residues. The CDR3 spells CASSEFGDRVNYGYTF. The CDR3 DNA follows: TGTGCCAGCAGTGAATTTGGGGACAGGGTAAACTATGGCTACACCTTC.

The chain has TRBV4-1 and TRBJ2-7, with 8 bases that match TRBD1. CDR3 length: 14 amino acids. CDR1 is MGHRA and CDR2 is YSYEKL in the germline V gene. J was trimmed by 7 bases and V by 3 bases; bases with no gene match: 8. The CDR3 loop reads CASSQADRGREQYF. Written as DNA, the CDR3 is TGCGCCAGCAGCCAGGCAGACAGGGGCCGGGAGCAGTACTTC.

V is TRBV7-9 and J is TRBJ2-7; D is possibly TRBD1 (6 bases). Per the germline V gene, CDR1 is SEHNR and CDR2 is FQNEAQ (reference sequence). The CDR3 length is 16 residues. The V and J ends lost 3 bases and 4 bases respectively, with 19 bases between them. The CDR3 spells CASSLGGGRGYYEQYF. The CDR3 DNA reads as TGTGCCAGCAGCTTGGGCGGCGGCAGGGGTTATTACGAGCAGTACTTC. Complete variable domain (other parts from reference TRBV7-9 and TRBJ2-7): DTGVSQNPRHKITKRGQNVTFRCDPISEHNRLYWYRQTLGQGPEFLTYFQNEAQLEKSRLLSDRFSAERPKGSFSTLEIQRTEQGDSAMYLCASSLGGGRGYYEQYFGPGTRLTVT.

This rearrangement joins TRBV5-5 to TRBJ1-1; TRBD1 matches 7 bases. This CDR3 is 15 amino acids long. V gave up 1 base and J gave up 5 bases; unmatched junction bases: 8. The germline V gene encodes CDR1 SGHKS and CDR2 YYEKEE (reference sequence). CDR3 residues: CASSLTPTGSTEAFF. The CDR3 coding sequence is TGTGCCAGCAGCTTGACCCCGACAGGGAGTACTGAAGCTTTCTTT.

This chain uses TRBV6-4 with TRBJ2-3; TRBD1 agrees at 10 bases. Germline V gene sequence: CDR1 MRHNA, CDR2 SNTAGT. This CDR3 has 15 amino acids. Trimming removed 5 bases from V and 2 bases from J; junction bases left unmatched: 4. DNA of the CDR3: TGTGCCAGCAGTCGCGACAGGGGGCCCACAGATACGCAGTATTTT. Translation: CASSRDRGPTDTQYF.

The rearrangement joins TRBV29-1 to TRBJ2-3; 7 nucleotides align to TRBD1. CDR3 size: 14 residues. V lost 4 bases, J lost 4 bases, and 8 bases stayed unmatched. Germline V lookup: CDR1 SQVTM, CDR2 ANQGSEA. This CDR3 reads CSVVARGSADTQYF. The CDR3 nucleotides read TGCAGCGTTGTGGCCAGGGGGTCGGCAGATACGCAGTATTTT.

This clone was counted once. V gene TRBV6-6 combines with J gene TRBJ2-2, with 10 bases matching TRBD2. The germline V gene encodes CDR1 MNHNY and CDR2 SVGAGI (reference sequence). This CDR3 comprises 16 residues. Trimming took 2 bases from V and 3 from J; bases not matched to a gene: 3. Here the CDR3 DNA reads TGTGCCAGCAGTTACGCTAGCGGGGGCTACACCGGGGAGCTGTTTTTT. Its translation is CASSYASGGYTGELFF.

The chain joins TRBV11-1 to TRBJ1-1; D may be TRBD1 (6 bases). The ends were cut back, 1 base at V and 3 bases at J, with 15 bases in the middle. This CDR3 region has 16 residues. Germline values: CDR1 SGHAT, CDR2 FQDESV (reference sequence). The CDR3 bases are TGTGCCAGCAGCTTAGGGACAGCGATTCAGGACACTGAAGCTTTCTTT. Encoded protein: CASSLGTAIQDTEAFF.

This CDR3 is CASSSGVGYTF. CDR3 coding DNA: TGTGCCAGCAGTTCAGGGGTCGGCTACACCTTC. The chain links TRBV25-1 to TRBJ1-2, with D perhaps TRBD1 (6 bases). CDR3 size: 11 residues. Per the germline V gene, CDR1 is MGHDK and CDR2 is SYGVNS. Trimming removed 5 bases from V and 8 bases from J, with 9 bases in between.

This clone was seen a handful of times. This rearrangement joins TRBV6-1 to TRBJ1-5; D is perhaps TRBD1 (6 bases). The ends were cut back, 5 bases at V and 4 bases at J, with 9 bases in the middle. Germline CDR1 reads MNHNS; CDR2 reads SASEGT. The CDR3 length is 13 residues. CDR3 in DNA: TGTGCCAGCAGTTTACAGGGAAATCAGCCCCAGCATTTT. Its translation is CASSLQGNQPQHF.

The CDR3 is CSVGQGDIEAFF. The CDR3 DNA reads TGCAGCGTTGGTCAGGGGGATATTGAAGCTTTCTTT. The J gene is TRBJ1-1, the V gene TRBV29-1; TRBD1 aligns across 7 bases. The germline V gene encodes CDR1 SQVTM and CDR2 ANQGSEA. The CDR3 totals 12 residues. J lost 7 bases, V lost 4 bases, and 6 bases had no gene match.

This clone was counted a few times. The rearrangement links TRBV4-2 to TRBJ2-6, with 9 bases matching TRBD1. CDR1 LGHNA and CDR2 YNFKEQ come from the germline V gene. V lost 4 bases, J lost 1 base, and 2 bases stayed unmatched. The CDR3 runs to 16 residues. The CDR3 loop reads CASSPDRGSGANVLTF. CDR3 bases: TGTGCCAGCAGCCCGGACAGGGGTTCTGGGGCCAACGTCCTGACTTTC.

The chain employs TRBV3-1 (or the pseudogene TRBV3-2) and TRBJ1-1, with D uncertain. CDR1 and CDR2 from the germline V gene are LGHDT and YNNKEL (reference sequence). The CDR3 has 12 amino acids. Trimming shortened V by 1 base and J by 8 bases, and 8 bases separated the two germline ends. The CDR3 nucleotides are TGTGCCAGCAGCCAAGGCCAGACAGAAGCTTTCTTT. Protein: CASSQGQTEAFF.

V usage is TRBV19 and J usage is TRBJ1-2; D may be TRBD1 (6 bases). Germline V lookup: CDR1 LNHDA, CDR2 SQIVND (reference sequence). V lost 5 bases and J 0 bases, leaving 25 bases between the germline ends. The CDR3 extends over 19 amino acids. The chain's CDR3 is CASSPTLAGARQANYGYTF. The CDR3 DNA reads TGTGCCAGTAGTCCCACCCTCGCAGGGGCCCGCCAAGCTAACTATGGCTACACCTTC.

V and J are TRBV10-3 and TRBJ2-7, with D possibly being TRBD1 (5 bases). This CDR3 is built from 11 residues. The V gene's germline CDR1 is ENHRY and CDR2 SYGVKD. V was pared by 8 bases and J by 6 bases, with 11 bases between. CDR3 sequence (DNA): TGTGCCATCCAGGGAAAAGGCGAGCAGTACTTC. Amino acids: CAIQGKGEQYF.

The chain is built from TRBV11-2 and TRBJ2-3, with TRBD2 identical over 10 bases. The CDR3 totals 15 residues. Germline-derived CDR1 and CDR2 are SGHAT and FQNNGV. With V trimmed by 6 bases and J by 1 base, 4 bases remained unmatched. CDR3 nucleotides: TGTGCCAGCAGACCTCTAGCGGGGGGCACAGATACGCAGTATTTT. Protein product: CASRPLAGGTDTQYF.

The CDR3 DNA reads as TGTGCCAGCAGCCTAAGAGGAGGGACCTACGAGCAGTACTTC. The encoded protein is CASSLRGGTYEQYF. The chain is built from TRBV3-1 (or the pseudogene TRBV3-2) and TRBJ2-7, with D possibly matching TRBD2 (6 bases). CDR1 LGHDT and CDR2 YNNKEL come from the germline V gene (reference sequence). The CDR3 is 14 residues long. Trimming pared 4 bases from V and 2 bases from J, leaving 12 bases between.

V and J are TRBV3-1 (or the pseudogene TRBV3-2) and TRBJ2-7; weak D call: TRBD2 (7 bases). The CDR3 covers 18 residues. Germline V gene lookup returns CDR1 LGHDT and CDR2 YNNKEL (reference sequence). Trimming pared 4 bases from V and 0 bases from J, leaving 22 bases between. CDR3 coding DNA: TGTGCCAGCAGCCCGTACTCTCGCGGGGGCGCGAGCTCCTACGAGCAGTACTTC. Residues: CASSPYSRGGASSYEQYF.

This clone was detected once. This chain uses TRBV6-5 with TRBJ2-1, with D maybe TRBD1 (6 bases). V was clipped by 0 bases and J by 8 bases, with 14 bases between them. CDR1 and CDR2 from the germline V gene are MNHEY and SVGAGI. The CDR3 length is 15 residues. The CDR3 is CASSYSNGGVDEQFF. The CDR3 region has the DNA TGTGCCAGCAGTTACTCGAATGGGGGCGTCGATGAGCAGTTCTTC.

The V gene is TRBV7-6, the J gene TRBJ2-3; 7 positions match TRBD2. The V and J ends lost 3 bases and 1 base, in that order; junction bases with no gene match: 7. Germline V gene data show CDR1 as SGHVS and CDR2 as FNYEAQ. This CDR3 contains 16 residues. In DNA form, the CDR3 reads TGTGCCAGCAGCTTCGCCGGCGGGGGTGGCACAGATACGCAGTATTTT. Translation gives CASSFAGGGGTDTQYF. The entire variable domain, with the rest obtained from reference TRBV7-6 and TRBJ2-3, is as follows: GAGVSQSPRYKVTKRGQDVALRCDPISGHVSLYWYRQALGQGPEFLTYFNYEAQQDKSGLPNDRFSAERPEGSISTLTIQRTEQRDSAMYRCASSFAGGGGTDTQYFGPGTRLTVL.

The CDR3 nucleotides read TGTGCCAGCAGCTTGGCCGGGACTAGCTCCCGCGATGAGCAGTTCTTC. Translation gives CASSLAGTSSRDEQFF. The gene calls are TRBV5-6 and TRBJ2-1; TRBD2 aligns across 9 bases. V lost 0 bases to trimming and J lost 8 bases; unmatched junction nucleotides: 9. Germline V gene sequence: CDR1 SGHDT, CDR2 YYEEEE. There are 16 residues in the CDR3.

V and J are TRBV24-1 and TRBJ2-3; D possibly corresponds to TRBD2 (5 bases). The V and J ends lost 12 bases and 4 bases respectively, with 16 bases between them. The CDR3 is made up of 13 amino acids. From germline, CDR1 is KGHDR and CDR2 SFDVKD. CDR3 amino acids: CAPDGDEADTQYF. The CDR3 DNA reads TGTGCCCCGGACGGGGATGAGGCAGATACGCAGTATTTT.

The chain employs TRBV12-3 or TRBV12-4 and TRBJ2-3; D is ambiguous. V was clipped by 6 bases and J by 4 bases, with 11 bases between them. The CDR3 totals 13 residues. CDR3: CASSLTMADTQYF. The CDR3 nucleotides are TGTGCCAGCAGCCTCACTATGGCAGATACGCAGTATTTT.

The chain carries TRBV3-1 (or the pseudogene TRBV3-2) and TRBJ1-1; possibly TRBD1 for D (5 bases). The length of the CDR3 is 14 residues. V dropped 0 bases and J dropped 2 bases, with 7 bases sitting between them. CDR1 is LGHDT and CDR2 is YNNKEL in the germline V gene (reference sequence). The CDR3 loop is CASSQEQGNTEAFF. The CDR3 coding sequence is TGTGCCAGCAGCCAAGAGCAGGGAAACACTGAAGCTTTCTTT.

This clone was seen a single time. The chain carries TRBV6-2 or TRBV6-3 and TRBJ2-7; 9 bases line up with TRBD2. Germline V gives CDR1 MNHEY, CDR2 SVGEGT. The J segment lost 6 bases and the V segment lost 2 bases, leaving 11 bases of the junction unmatched. The CDR3 is made up of 16 amino acids. DNA of the CDR3: TGTGCCAGCAGTTACCCCCCAGTAGCGGGAGATCTCGAGCAGTACTTC. Translating it yields CASSYPPVAGDLEQYF.